One and the same sample provided the 19 T cell receptor beta chains below, sequenced in a study of T cell responses to AZD1222 COVID-19 vaccine. Sequencing was performed with immunoSEQ multiplex PCR; in TCRdb, only in-frame clones are kept and a portion is missing. Altogether over 150,000 clones are present, about nine tenths being singletons, with the ten largest covering roughly 2.9%. The sequenced sample was peripheral blood, obtained on day 0 of AZD1222 vaccination. The receptors derive from an adult in good health.

This chain links TRBV5-6 with TRBJ2-5; no reliable D call. Germline CDR1 is SGHDT and CDR2 is YYEEEE. Between the trimmed V and J ends, which lost 1 base and 1 base, there was a span of 11 bases. The CDR3 extends over 15 amino acids. CDR3 sequence (DNA): TGTGCCAGCAGCTTGTGGTTGGGGTCCCAAGAGACCCAGTACTTC. Protein sequence: CASSLWLGSQETQYF.

The chain employs TRBV12-3 or TRBV12-4 and TRBJ1-1; 9 bases align to TRBD1. The trim removed 10 bases at V and 4 bases at J, leaving 7 bases unmatched. The CDR3 length is 13 residues. CDR3 nucleotides: TGTGCCATACAGGGGGCGCGGGCCACTGAAGCTTTCTTT. This encodes CAIQGARATEAFF.

The rearrangement joins TRBV2 to TRBJ2-5, with D possibly being TRBD1 (6 bases). The CDR3 length is 12 residues. Germline lookup yields CDR1 SNHLY and CDR2 FYNNEI. The germline V and J ends were trimmed by 8 bases and 3 bases, with 10 bases remaining between them. The CDR3, as DNA: TGTGCCAGCCGACAGGTAGAAGAGACCCAGTACTTC. Its translation is CASRQVEETQYF.

The V gene is TRBV6-5, the J gene TRBJ2-1, with no clear D. V was trimmed by 6 bases and J by 1 base, leaving 13 bases between them. CDR3 length: 15 amino acids. CDR1 and CDR2 from the germline V gene are MNHEY and SVGAGI. The CDR3 nucleotides read TGTGCCAGCAGCACCCTAGTTGGGTCCTACAATGAGCAGTTCTTC. Translating gives CASSTLVGSYNEQFF.

The V and J genes are TRBV5-4 and TRBJ2-2; 7 nucleotides align to TRBD2. After removal of 2 bases from V and 0 bases from J, the junction contained 4 bases not matched to a gene. Per germline, CDR1 SGHNT and CDR2 YYREEE (reference sequence). This CDR3 has 16 amino acids. CDR3 region: CASSLGGTTNTGELFF. The DNA of the CDR3 is TGTGCCAGCAGCTTAGGCGGGACTACGAACACCGGGGAGCTGTTTTTT.

V usage is TRBV5-1 and J usage is TRBJ2-3; D unresolved. Deletions cut 0 bases from V and 5 bases from J, with 4 bases between. From germline, CDR1 is SGHRS and CDR2 YFSETQ. The CDR3 sequence is 12 residues long. The DNA of the CDR3 is TGCGCCAGCAGCTTGGTGGGAGATACGCAGTATTTT. Its translation is CASSLVGDTQYF.

V gene TRBV9 combines with J gene TRBJ2-3, with D perhaps TRBD1 or TRBD2 (6 bases each). CDR1 and CDR2 from the germline V gene are SGDLS and YYNGEE. The CDR3 consists of 14 residues. Trimming pared 4 bases from V and 4 bases from J, leaving 13 bases between. Here the CDR3 reads CASSPGEVADTQYF. CDR3 coding DNA: TGTGCCAGCAGCCCAGGGGAGGTTGCAGATACGCAGTATTTT.

The rearrangement uses TRBV7-2 and TRBJ1-2; D may be TRBD1 (5 bases). Trimming removed 5 bases at V and 4 bases at J, with 14 bases between. The CDR3 totals 14 residues. Germline V gene lookup returns CDR1 SGHTA and CDR2 FQGNSA. The CDR3 here is CASSPVGGGYGYTF. The CDR3 DNA reads as TGTGCCAGCAGCCCCGTGGGGGGAGGCTATGGCTACACCTTC.

J is TRBJ2-1 and V is TRBV2; 10 nucleotides agree with TRBD1. The CDR3 is made up of 13 amino acids. With 7 bases clipped from V and 16 bases from J, the junction kept 13 bases outside the gene matches. Germline V lookup: CDR1 SNHLY, CDR2 FYNNEI. The CDR3: CASTQTGTGEGFF. CDR3 nucleotide sequence: TGTGCCAGCACCCAAACCGGGACAGGGGAAGGATTCTTC.

J is TRBJ2-5 and V is TRBV5-1; a possible D gene is TRBD1 (5 bases). The CDR3 has 15 amino acids. V was cut by 0 bases and J by 1 base, with 10 bases left in between. CDR1 and CDR2 (germline): SGHRS, YFSETQ. CDR3: CASSLAGAPQETQYF. In nucleotides, the CDR3 is TGCGCCAGCAGCTTGGCTGGGGCTCCCCAAGAGACCCAGTACTTC.

The chain couples TRBV3-1 (or the pseudogene TRBV3-2) to TRBJ1-5, with D uncertain. V dropped 1 base and J dropped 0 bases, with 4 bases sitting between them. Germline lookup yields CDR1 LGHDT and CDR2 YNNKEL (reference sequence). This CDR3 contains 14 residues. The CDR3 nucleotides are TGTGCCAGCAGCCAAGCTCATAGCAATCAGCCCCAGCATTTT. It encodes CASSQAHSNQPQHF.

This CDR3 is CASSVAENTEAFF. The CDR3 nucleotides read TGTGCCAGCAGTGTGGCTGAGAACACTGAAGCTTTCTTT. The V and J genes are TRBV2 and TRBJ1-1; D gene uncertain. This CDR3 contains 13 residues. V was pared by 4 bases and J by 1 base, with 7 bases between. Germline loops: CDR1 SNHLY, CDR2 FYNNEI.

The chain uses TRBV3-1 (or the pseudogene TRBV3-2) and TRBJ1-1; D may be TRBD1 (5 bases). This CDR3 has 14 amino acids. Deletions cut 2 bases from V and 4 bases from J, with 11 bases between. CDR1 and CDR2 from the germline V gene are LGHDT and YNNKEL (reference sequence). The CDR3 sequence: CASSQRDSRTEAFF. CDR3 DNA sequence: TGTGCCAGCAGCCAAAGAGACAGTCGCACTGAAGCTTTCTTT.

J is TRBJ1-2 and V is TRBV7-9; D is uncertain. The ends were cut back, 3 bases at V and 6 bases at J, with 11 bases in the middle. The germline V gene encodes CDR1 SEHNR and CDR2 FQNEAQ (reference sequence). The CDR3 has 13 residues. The DNA of the CDR3 is TGTGCCAGCAGCTTTCTAGGATATGATGGCTACACCTTC. Its translation is CASSFLGYDGYTF.

V is TRBV10-3 and J is TRBJ1-2; D might be TRBD1 (6 bases). This CDR3 contains 14 residues. Trimming removed 3 bases at V and 4 bases at J, with 12 bases between. Germline loops: CDR1 ENHRY, CDR2 SYGVKD. CDR3 sequence: CAISETGGIYGYTF. The DNA of the CDR3 is TGTGCCATCAGTGAAACCGGGGGCATCTATGGCTACACCTTC.

The chain employs TRBV12-5 and TRBJ2-2; unclear D gene. CDR1 and CDR2 from the germline V gene are LGHNT and FRNRAP. The length of the CDR3 is 13 residues. V lost 0 bases and J 7 bases, leaving 6 bases between the germline ends. This CDR3 reads CASGLVWSGELFF. For the CDR3, the DNA is TGTGCTAGTGGTTTGGTTTGGAGCGGGGAGCTGTTTTTT.

The chain is built from TRBV6-5 and TRBJ1-2, with D hard to call. The CDR3 spans 13 residues. Germline V gene sequence: CDR1 MNHEY, CDR2 SVGAGI. Trimming took off 2 bases at V and 5 bases at J, with 9 bases between the two ends. This CDR3 is CASSYKDSYGYTF. For the CDR3, the DNA is TGTGCCAGCAGTTACAAGGATTCGTATGGCTACACCTTC.

V gene TRBV12-3 or TRBV12-4 combines with J gene TRBJ1-2; D is perhaps TRBD1 (5 bases). The length of the CDR3 is 13 residues. Trimming took 3 bases from V and 6 from J, leaving 11 bases between them. In nucleotides, the CDR3 is TGTGCCAGCAGTTTTCAGGGTAGGGATGGCTACACCTTC. The encoded protein is CASSFQGRDGYTF.

The chain has TRBV6-1 and TRBJ1-5, with 9 bases that match TRBD1. CDR1 and CDR2 from the germline V gene are MNHNS and SASEGT. This CDR3 has 16 residues. V was pared by 1 base and J by 4 bases, with 5 bases of the junction left unmatched. CDR3 loop: CASSEGQGVRNQPQHF. CDR3 sequence (DNA): TGTGCCAGCAGTGAAGGACAGGGGGTTCGGAATCAGCCCCAGCATTTT.